This T cell receptor beta chain was identified during a study of T-cell memory formation after mild COVID-19. Germline CDR1 reads SGHVS; CDR2 reads FQNEAQ. The CDR3 covers 16 residues. V was shortened by 3 bases and J by 5 bases, with 19 bases between the two germline ends. A single record per CDR3 protein comes from TCRdb applying MiXCR to the 5' RACE reads. In the table there are approximately 450,000 distinct CDR3 sequences, roughly 20% of which are singletons. As for this clonotype: The antigen remains unidentified.

Study results and caveats: Largely, contracting CD4+ clones fell within CM and EM, and contracting CD8+ clones within EMRA. Whether second-wave clones peaking at day 37 were SARS-CoV-2 specific went unconfirmed. The appearance of some responding clones in pre-infection memory suggested that cross-reactive memory joined.

Sequencing was carried out using PBMCs or a T cell subset sorted from them (not recorded which). The clonotype was recovered from an adult woman who had mild COVID-19 (a few samples of this study predate the infection). Cell type and time point are not known. The chain has TRBV7-8 and TRBJ2-5; possibly TRBD1 or TRBD2 for D (7 bases each). The CDR3 DNA follows: TGTGCCAGCAGCTTTTCGACAGGGTTGGGAGGGGAGACCCAGTACTTC. It is translated as CASSFSTGLGGETQYF.